Sequencing of this T cell receptor beta chain was carried out in a study of blood T cell repertoires in COVID-19. Study in general: Sources were T cells, B-cell-depleted T cells, or PBMCs; the material itself was cDNA or gDNA.

Those enrolled, adults aged roughly 18 to 89 years, came from 24 US areas. Cohort allocation depended upon clinical history that participants reported. In the original analysis: Quantification of nucleated cells was approximated via reference gene primer amplification. Sequencing was performed with immunoSEQ multiplex PCR; in TCRdb, only in-frame clones are kept and a portion is missing. V and J calls and clone size are those listed in that table; D and trimming were worked out from the DNA. The table has some 270,000 clones, over 75% seen once. Germline V gene sequence: CDR1 SGHRS, CDR2 YFSETQ. This CDR3 has 17 residues. Trimming removed 0 bases at V and 0 bases at J, with 10 bases between.

What was sequenced was PBMCs or T cells enriched from blood (not recorded which). The sequence was collected from a woman aged 45-65 years with acute COVID-19. V usage is TRBV5-1 and J usage is TRBJ1-6; D is perhaps TRBD1 (6 bases). In DNA, the CDR3 is TGCGCCAGCAGCTTGGCCCAGGGGAGCTCCTATAATTCACCCCTCCACTTT. Its translation: CASSLAQGSSYNSPLHF.